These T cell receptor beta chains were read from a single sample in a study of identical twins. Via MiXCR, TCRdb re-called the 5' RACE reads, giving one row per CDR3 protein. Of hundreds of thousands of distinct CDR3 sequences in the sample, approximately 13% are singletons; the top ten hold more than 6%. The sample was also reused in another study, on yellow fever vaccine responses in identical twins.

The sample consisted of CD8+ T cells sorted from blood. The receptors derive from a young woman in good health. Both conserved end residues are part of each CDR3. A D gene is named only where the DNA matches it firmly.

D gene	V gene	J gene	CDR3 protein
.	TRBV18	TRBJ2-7	CASSPPIFHPGSYEQYF
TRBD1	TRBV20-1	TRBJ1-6	CSARETGAGEYNSPLHF
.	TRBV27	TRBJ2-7	CASIALVRGSNSYEQYF
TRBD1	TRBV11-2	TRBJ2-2	CASSGQGYTGELFF
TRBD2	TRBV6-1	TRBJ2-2	CASSAGGRTGELFF
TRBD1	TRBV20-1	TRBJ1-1	CSATGTADTEAFF
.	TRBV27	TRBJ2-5	CASSLGTGWETQYF
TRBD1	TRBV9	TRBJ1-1	CASSDPPAGGQHMMNTEAFF
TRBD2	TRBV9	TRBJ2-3	CASSGTSTSGSTDTQYF
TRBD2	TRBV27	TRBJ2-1	CASSSGLASNNEQFF
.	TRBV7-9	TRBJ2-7	CASSWGGTGSYEQYF
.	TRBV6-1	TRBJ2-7	CATNQQERSSYEQYF
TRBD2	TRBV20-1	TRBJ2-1	CSAKSAGEYNEQFF
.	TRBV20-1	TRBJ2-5	CSDSGPTLQETQYF
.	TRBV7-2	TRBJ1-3	CASSLAWGRGNTIYF
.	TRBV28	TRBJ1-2	CASSPTSGSSANYGYTF
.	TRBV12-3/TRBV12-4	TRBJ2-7	CASSSYRAEGHEQYF
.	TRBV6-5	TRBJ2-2	CASSDYFGELFF
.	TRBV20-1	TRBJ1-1	CSACEGMNTEAFF
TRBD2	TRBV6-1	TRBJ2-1	CASSVATSGYYNEQFF
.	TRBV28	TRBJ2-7	CASSLGGADYEQYF
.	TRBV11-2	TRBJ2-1	CASSLDGLGWDEQFF
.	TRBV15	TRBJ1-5	CATSSGSRGQPQHF
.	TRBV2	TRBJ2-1	CARADRDNEQFF
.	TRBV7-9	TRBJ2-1	CAGGKEYNEQFF
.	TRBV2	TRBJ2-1	CASQEIREQFF
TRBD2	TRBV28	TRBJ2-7	CASSLSHRREAPREYF
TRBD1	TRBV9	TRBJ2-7	CASSEGQDTYEQYF
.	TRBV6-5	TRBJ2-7	CASSYSSTVDYFYEQYF
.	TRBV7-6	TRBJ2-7	CASSSGQQPYEQYF
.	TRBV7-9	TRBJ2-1	CASSSPGWGAGNEQFF
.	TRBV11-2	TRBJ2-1	CASNQGGGLVEQFF
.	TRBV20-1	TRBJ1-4	CSARDLGSTNEKLFF
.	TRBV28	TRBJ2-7	CASSLRGSEQYF
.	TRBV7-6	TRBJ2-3	CASSLKGRDTQYF
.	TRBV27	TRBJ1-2	CASSPTLDGGGGYTF
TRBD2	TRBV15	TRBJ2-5	CATSREFTSGVYQETQYF
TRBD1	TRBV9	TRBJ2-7	CASSETGAPYEQYF
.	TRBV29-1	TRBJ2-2	CSAAEGTGELFF
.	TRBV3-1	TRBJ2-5	CASSQEGGVAYQETQYF
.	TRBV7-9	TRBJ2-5	CASSLDIRETQYF
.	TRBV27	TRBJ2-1	CASSLGSAGNEQFF
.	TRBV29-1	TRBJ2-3	CSVTSPWGTETTDTQYF